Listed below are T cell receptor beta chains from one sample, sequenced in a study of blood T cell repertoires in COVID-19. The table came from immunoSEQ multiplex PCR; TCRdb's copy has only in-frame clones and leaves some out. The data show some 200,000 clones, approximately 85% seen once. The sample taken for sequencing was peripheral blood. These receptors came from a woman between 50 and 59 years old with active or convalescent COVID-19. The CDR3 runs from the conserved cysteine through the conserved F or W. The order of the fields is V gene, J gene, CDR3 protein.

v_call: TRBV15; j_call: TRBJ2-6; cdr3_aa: CATSTVTGLSSGANVLTF
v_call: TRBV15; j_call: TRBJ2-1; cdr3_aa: CATSGTSGSYNEQFF
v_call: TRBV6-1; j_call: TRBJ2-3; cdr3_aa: CASSEQTDTQYF
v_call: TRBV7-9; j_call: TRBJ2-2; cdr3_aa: CASSLAQGLGELFF
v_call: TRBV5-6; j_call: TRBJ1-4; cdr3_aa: CASSLVTGGSNEKLFF
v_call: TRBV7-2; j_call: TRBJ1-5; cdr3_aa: CASSLNSLNQPQHF
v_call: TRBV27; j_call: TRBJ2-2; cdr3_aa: CASSPPPDRARTGELFF
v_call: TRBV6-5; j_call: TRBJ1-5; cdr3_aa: CASTGQGAINQPQHF
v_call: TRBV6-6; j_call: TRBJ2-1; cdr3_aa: CASTNGGQGNMYEQFF
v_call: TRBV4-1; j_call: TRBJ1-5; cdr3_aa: CASSQITGGSNQPQHF
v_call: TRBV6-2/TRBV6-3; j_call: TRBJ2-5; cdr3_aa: CASSYSWQTQYF
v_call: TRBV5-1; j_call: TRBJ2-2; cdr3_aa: CASREAANTGELFF
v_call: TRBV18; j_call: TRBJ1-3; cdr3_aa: CASSQIGTAGGSGNTIYF
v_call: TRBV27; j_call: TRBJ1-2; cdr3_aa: CASSLDGGPYGYTF
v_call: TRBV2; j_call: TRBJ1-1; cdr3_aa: CASSPAQGANTEAFF
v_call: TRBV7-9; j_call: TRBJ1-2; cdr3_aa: CASSPGQGNYGYTF
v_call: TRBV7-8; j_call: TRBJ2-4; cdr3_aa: CASSLAAGVLAKNIQYF
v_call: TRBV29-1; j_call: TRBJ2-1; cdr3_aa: CSVEWRGNKNEQFF
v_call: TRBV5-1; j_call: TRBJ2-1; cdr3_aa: CASSRTSGQVTPHNEQFF
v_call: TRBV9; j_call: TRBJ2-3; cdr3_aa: CASSVTRTDTQYF
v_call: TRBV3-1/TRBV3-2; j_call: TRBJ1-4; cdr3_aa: CASSPADRSNEKLFF
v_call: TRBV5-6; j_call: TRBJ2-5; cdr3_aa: CASSSRGWETQYF
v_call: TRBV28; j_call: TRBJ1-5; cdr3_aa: CASTLTGVPRGKPQHF
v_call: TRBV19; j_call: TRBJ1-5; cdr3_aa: CASSLWEGSNQPQHF
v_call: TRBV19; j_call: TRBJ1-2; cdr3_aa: CASAPVGGHGYTF
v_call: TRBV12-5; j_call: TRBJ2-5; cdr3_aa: CASGSSGSLETQYF
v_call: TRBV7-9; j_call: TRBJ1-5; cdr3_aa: CASSLTGDRYQPQHF
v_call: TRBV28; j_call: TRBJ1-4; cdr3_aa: CASRTGTGTEKLFF
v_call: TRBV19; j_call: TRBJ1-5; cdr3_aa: CASSSRDRSGQPQHF
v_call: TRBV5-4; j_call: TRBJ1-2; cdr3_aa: CASSLGQGGGYTF
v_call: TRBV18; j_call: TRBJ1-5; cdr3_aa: CASSPPKQPQHF
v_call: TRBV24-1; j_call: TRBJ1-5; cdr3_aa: CAKRAVNQPQHF
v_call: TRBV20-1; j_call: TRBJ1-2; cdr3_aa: CSARGQYGYTF
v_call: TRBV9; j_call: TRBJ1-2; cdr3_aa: CASSYTLRGQGPSDYGYTF
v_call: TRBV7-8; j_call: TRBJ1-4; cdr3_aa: CASSLTGQGNEKLFF
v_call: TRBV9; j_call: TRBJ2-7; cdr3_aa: CASSQDGTDREQYF
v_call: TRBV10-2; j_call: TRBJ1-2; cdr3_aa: CASKGGPNYGYTF
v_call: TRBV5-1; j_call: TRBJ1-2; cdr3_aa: CASSPDRGPGYTF
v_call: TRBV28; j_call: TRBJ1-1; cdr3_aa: CASSSPPGQGNSGTEAFF
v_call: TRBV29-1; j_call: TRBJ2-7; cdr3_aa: CSVGLTYEQYF
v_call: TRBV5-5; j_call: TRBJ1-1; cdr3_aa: CASSSGTGGTEAFF
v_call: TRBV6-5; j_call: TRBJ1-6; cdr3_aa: CASSYSSYSPLHF
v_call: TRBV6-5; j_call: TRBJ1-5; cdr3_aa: CASSPRGGYQPQHF
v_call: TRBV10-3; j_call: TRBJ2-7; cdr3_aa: CAIRGRGEEQYF
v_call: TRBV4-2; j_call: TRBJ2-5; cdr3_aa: CASSPWDRAGRTQYF
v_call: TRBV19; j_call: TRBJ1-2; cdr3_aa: CASSIERGRAGYTF
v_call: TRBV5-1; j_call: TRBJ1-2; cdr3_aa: CASSEQRANYGYTF
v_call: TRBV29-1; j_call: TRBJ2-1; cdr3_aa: CSVSATLAGDHNEQFF
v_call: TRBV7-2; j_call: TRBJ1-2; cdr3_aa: CASSWGTGGGSPGYTF
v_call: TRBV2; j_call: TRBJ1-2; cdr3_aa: CATAGQGLVYGYTF
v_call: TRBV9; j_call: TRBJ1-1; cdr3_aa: CASSPRPVRDTEAFF
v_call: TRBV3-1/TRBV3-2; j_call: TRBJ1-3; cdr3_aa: CASSLRVSGNTIYF
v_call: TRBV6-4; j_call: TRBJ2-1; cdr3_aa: CASSDDGGSYNEQFF
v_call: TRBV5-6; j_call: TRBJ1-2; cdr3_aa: CASSYTGAYGYTF
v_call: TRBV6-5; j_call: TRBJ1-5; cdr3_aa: CASSLDRAQPQHF
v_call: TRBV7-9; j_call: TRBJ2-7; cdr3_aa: CASSQGGHLIQYF
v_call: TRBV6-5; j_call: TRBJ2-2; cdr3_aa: CASQGARKTGELFF
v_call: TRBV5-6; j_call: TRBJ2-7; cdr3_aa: CASSLEAGLAGVYEQYF
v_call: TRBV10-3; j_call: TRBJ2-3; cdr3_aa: CAIGLAFSTDTQYF